The present TCR beta chain was sequenced within a study of blood T cell repertoires in COVID-19. Trimming pared 0 bases from V and 1 base from J, leaving 7 bases between. Germline-derived CDR1 and CDR2 are MNHEY and SVGAGI. The CDR3 is 14 amino acids. Generated by immunoSEQ multiplex PCR, the TCRdb table keeps only in-frame clones and is missing some. The sample carries some 67,000 clones, approximately 79% recorded once. The sequenced sample consisted of peripheral blood. This rearrangement joins TRBV6-5 to TRBJ2-7; D gene uncertain. The TCR sequence derives from a woman aged 60-70 years with acute or convalescent COVID-19. The CDR3 coding sequence is TGTGCCAGCAGTTACTCGCCCGAGTCCTACGAGCAGTACTTC. Translated: CASSYSPESYEQYF.